This TCR beta chain was sequenced in a study of cytomegalovirus exposure and HLA in healthy donors. The PCR contained 60 Vbeta and 13 Jbeta primers. Sequenced by immunoSEQ multiplex PCR; TCRdb stores in-frame clones only, minus some. The record lists approximately 190,000 clones, of which the ten most abundant hold almost 0.75%. Germline V gene sequence: CDR1 SGHTA, CDR2 FQGNSA. The CDR3 sequence is 14 residues long. Trimming stripped 5 bases from V and 7 bases from J, with 15 bases between. This clonotype was sampled from a boy younger than 18 in good health and CMV-seronegative. Sequenced: PBMCs. This rearrangement joins TRBV7-2 to TRBJ1-5; D gene uncertain. In DNA, the CDR3 is TGTGCCAGCAGCGCCGTAGTACCAGGACAGCCCCAGCATTTT. This translates into CASSAVVPGQPQHF.